This T cell receptor beta chain was obtained from a study of naive and memory T cell subsets. This clonotype was seen ten or more times. The V end lost 6 bases, the J end lost 6 bases, and 10 bases lay between the germline ends. From germline, CDR1 is SGHAT and CDR2 FQNNGV. This CDR3 has 12 amino acids. For blood and skin samples, reverse transcription used TCR alpha and beta constant primers. TCRdb re-analysed the 5' RACE reads in MiXCR, keeping a single row per CDR3 protein. Counted here are tens of thousands of distinct CDR3 sequences, 4% to 4.5% occurring once; the ten biggest clones make up less than 9%. RNA was extracted from more than 2 ml of whole blood of healthy adults.

The source is a male donor in good health. The chain combines TRBV11-2 with TRBJ2-3; D uncertain. Here the CDR3 reads CASSSWGDTQYF. CDR3 coding DNA: TGTGCCAGCAGTTCCTGGGGTGATACGCAGTATTTT.